The TCR beta chain described here comes from a study of blood T cell repertoires in COVID-19. Study as a whole: Sample material is recorded as cDNA or gDNA derived from T cells, B-cell-depleted T cells, or PBMCs.

Measured with immunoSEQ multiplex PCR; TCRdb has only the in-frame clones, and not every one. In the table there are 210,000 or so clones, about 88% of which are singletons. Germline CDR1 is SGHAT and CDR2 is FQNNGV. The CDR3 is 15 residues long. Trimming cost V 2 bases and J 6 bases; bases outside gene matches: 7. The specimen was peripheral blood. The J gene is TRBJ1-5, the V gene TRBV11-2; TRBD1 matches at 7 bases. This TCR was recovered from a middle-aged woman with acute or convalescent COVID-19. CDR3 protein: CASSLLQGVGQPQHF. As DNA, the CDR3 is TGTGCCAGCAGCTTACTCCAGGGGGTTGGTCAGCCCCAGCATTTT. The full variable domain, in which reference TRBV11-2 and TRBJ1-5 provide the parts outside the CDR3, is EAGVAQSPRYKIIEKRQSVAFWCNPISGHATLYWYQQILGQGPKLLIQFQNNGVVDDSQLPKDRFSAERLKGVDSTLKIQPAKLEDSAVYLCASSLLQGVGQPQHFGDGTRLSIL.